This entry describes one T cell receptor (beta chain). The antigen is not known. The record originates from a study of T cell repertoires in ileal Crohn's disease. Between the trimmed V and J ends, which lost 6 bases and 6 bases, there was a span of 18 bases. The germline CDR1 and CDR2 sequences are SNHLY and FYNNEI. The CDR3 spans 14 residues. Eligibility required adulthood, ileal or ileocolonic Crohn's disease and indicated ileocolonic resection. TCRdb keeps only in-frame clones here, not all; method: immunoSEQ multiplex PCR. The repertoire includes roughly 8,400 clones, 70% to 90% of them detected once, and 10% to 15% sits in the top ten. Study-level results: Sorted CD8 T cells held more high-frequency clones than CD4.

The clonotype originates from an adult with Crohn's disease. Sequencing was performed on ileal tissue. The rearrangement links TRBV2 to TRBJ2-7; weak D call: TRBD1 (7 bases). The CDR3 loop reads CASRGTVGGLEQYF. CDR3 coding DNA: TGTGCCAGCAGGGGGACAGTCGGAGGGCTCGAGCAGTACTTC. The complete variable domain, with remaining parts taken from reference TRBV2 and TRBJ2-7, reads EPEVTQTPSHQVTQMGQEVILRCVPISNHLYFYWYRQILGQKVEFLVSFYNNEISEKSEIFDDQFSVERPDGSNFTLKIRSTKLEDSAMYFCASRGTVGGLEQYFGPGTRLTVT.